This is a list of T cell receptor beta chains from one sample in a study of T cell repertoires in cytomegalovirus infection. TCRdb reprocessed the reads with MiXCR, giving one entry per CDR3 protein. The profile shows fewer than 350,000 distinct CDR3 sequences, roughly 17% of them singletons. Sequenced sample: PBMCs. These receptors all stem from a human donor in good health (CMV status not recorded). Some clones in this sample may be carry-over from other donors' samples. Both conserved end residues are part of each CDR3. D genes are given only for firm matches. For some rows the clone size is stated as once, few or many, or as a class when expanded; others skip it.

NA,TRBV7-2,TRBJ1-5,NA,TGTGCCAGCAGCCCCGACCGCGGCGATCAGCCCCAGCATTTT,CASSPDRGDQPQHF
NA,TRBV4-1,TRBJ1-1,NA,TGCGCCAGCAGCCAAGTCTGGATGAACACTGAAGCTTTCTTT,CASSQVWMNTEAFF
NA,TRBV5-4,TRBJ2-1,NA,TGTGCCAGCAGCCGAGGGGGGGGGGCGAACAATGAGCAGTTCTTC,CASSRGGGANNEQFF
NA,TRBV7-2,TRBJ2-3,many,TGTGCCAGCAGCTTAGTTGGGACTCAGTTTCGGGATACGCAGTATTTT,CASSLVGTQFRDTQYF
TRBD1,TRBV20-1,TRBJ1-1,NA,TGCAGTGCCCTCTACCGTCCCGGGACAGGGATGGGGGGCACTGAAGCTTTCTTT,CSALYRPGTGMGGTEAFF
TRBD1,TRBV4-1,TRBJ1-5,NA,TGCGCCAGCAGCCAAGAGACAGGGGTTAGCAATCAGCCCCAGCATTTT,CASSQETGVSNQPQHF
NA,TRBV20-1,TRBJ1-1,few,TGCAGTGCTAGAGATAATGCGGGACGTAAAGCTTTCTTT,CSARDNAGRKAFF
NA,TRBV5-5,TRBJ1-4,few,TGTGCCAGCAGCCTGGCCTGGGGTCATGAAAAACTGTTTTTT,CASSLAWGHEKLFF
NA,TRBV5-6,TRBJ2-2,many,TGTGCCAGCAGCTTGAGAATTGATCGGACGGGAAACACCGGGGAGCTGTTTTTT,CASSLRIDRTGNTGELFF
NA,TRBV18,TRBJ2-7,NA,TGTGCCAGCTCCCCACCCGCAGGGGCACCCTACGAGCAGTACTTC,CASSPPAGAPYEQYF
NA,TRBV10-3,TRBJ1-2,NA,TGTGCCATCAGAGCAGACTCCGAGGTCTATGGCTACACCTTC,CAIRADSEVYGYTF
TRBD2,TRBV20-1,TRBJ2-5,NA,TGCAGTGCTATCCCCTGGGATAGCGGGGGTGAGACCCAGTACTTC,CSAIPWDSGGETQYF
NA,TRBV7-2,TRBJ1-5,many,TGTGCCAGCAGCTTAGTGCCAGAGAGCAATCAGCCCCAGCATTTT,CASSLVPESNQPQHF
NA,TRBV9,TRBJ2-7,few,TGTGCCAGCAGCGTAGTCGGGGATACGGTTTTGCGCGAGCAGTACTTC,CASSVVGDTVLREQYF
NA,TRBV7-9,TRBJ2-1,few,TGTGCCAGCAGCAGGGGATCCCCTACCTACAATGAGCAGTTCTTC,CASSRGSPTYNEQFF
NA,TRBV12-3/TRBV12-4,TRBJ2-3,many,TGTGCCAGCAGTTTATTTGAGGATACGCAGTATTTT,CASSLFEDTQYF
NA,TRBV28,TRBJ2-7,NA,TGTGCCAGCAGCAGAACCCCCCTCTGGTCCTACGAGCAGTACTTC,CASSRTPLWSYEQYF
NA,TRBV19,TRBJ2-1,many,TGTGCCAGTAGTTTTCAGGGACCCGAAAAGACTTCCTCCTACAATGAGCAGTTCTTC,CASSFQGPEKTSSYNEQFF
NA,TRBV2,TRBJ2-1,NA,TGTGCCAGCACCTTGGACGGTAGGGATGAGCAGTTCTTC,CASTLDGRDEQFF
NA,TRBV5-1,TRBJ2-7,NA,TGCGCCAGCAGCTTGGTTACAGGGATCGAGTACGAGCAGTACTTC,CASSLVTGIEYEQYF
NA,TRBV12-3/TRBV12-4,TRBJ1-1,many,TGTGCCAGCAGATACAGGGTTTCAAACACTGAAGCTTTCTTT,CASRYRVSNTEAFF
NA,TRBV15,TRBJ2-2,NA,TGTGCCACCTCCTACGGAGTGCCCGGGGAGCTGTTTTTT,CATSYGVPGELFF
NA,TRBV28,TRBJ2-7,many,TGTGCCAGCCTAGAGGGGGGGATGGGGGTTAACGACGAGCAGTACTTC,CASLEGGMGVNDEQYF
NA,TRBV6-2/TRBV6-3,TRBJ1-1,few,TGTGCCAGCAGTTCTTGGACTGGAGCTTTCTTT,CASSSWTGAFF
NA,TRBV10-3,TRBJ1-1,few,TGTGCCATCAGTGGCCCGATGAACACTGAAGCTTTCTTT,CAISGPMNTEAFF
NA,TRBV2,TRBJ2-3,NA,TGTGCCAGCAGTGAGGGGGGTACGCAGTATTTT,CASSEGGTQYF
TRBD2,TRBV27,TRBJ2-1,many,TGTGCCAGCAGTTTACTACTAGCGACGAACAATGAGCAGTTCTTC,CASSLLLATNNEQFF
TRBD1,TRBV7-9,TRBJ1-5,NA,TGTGCCAGCAGCCTTGGGACAGCTGGCAATCAGCCCCAGCATTTT,CASSLGTAGNQPQHF
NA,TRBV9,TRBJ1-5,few,TGTGCCAGCAGCCCCCGAGGGGTCGGAATTGTGTCGGAGTATAGACAGCCCCAGCATTTT,CASSPRGVGIVSEYRQPQHF
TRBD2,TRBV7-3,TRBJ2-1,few,TGTGCCAGCAGCTTACGGGGGGGCTCTTCCTACAATGAGCAGTTCTTC,CASSLRGGSSYNEQFF
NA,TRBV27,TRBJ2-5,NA,TGTGCCAGCACTAGAAGGGGATCCTCCCAAGAGACCCAGTACTTC,CASTRRGSSQETQYF
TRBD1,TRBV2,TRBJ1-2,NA,TGTGCCAGCAGACTAAGGACAGGGTATGGCTACACCTTC,CASRLRTGYGYTF
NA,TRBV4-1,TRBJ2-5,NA,TGCGCCAGCAGCCAAGATTGGGGGGAGACCCAGTACTTC,CASSQDWGETQYF
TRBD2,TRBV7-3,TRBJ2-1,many,TGTGCCAGCAGCCCCACTAGCGGGGGGTGGAATGAGCAGTTCTTC,CASSPTSGGWNEQFF
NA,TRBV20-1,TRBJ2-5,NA,TGCAGCCGATGGGAGAGTGTGGGGAAGACCCAGTACTTC,CSRWESVGKTQYF